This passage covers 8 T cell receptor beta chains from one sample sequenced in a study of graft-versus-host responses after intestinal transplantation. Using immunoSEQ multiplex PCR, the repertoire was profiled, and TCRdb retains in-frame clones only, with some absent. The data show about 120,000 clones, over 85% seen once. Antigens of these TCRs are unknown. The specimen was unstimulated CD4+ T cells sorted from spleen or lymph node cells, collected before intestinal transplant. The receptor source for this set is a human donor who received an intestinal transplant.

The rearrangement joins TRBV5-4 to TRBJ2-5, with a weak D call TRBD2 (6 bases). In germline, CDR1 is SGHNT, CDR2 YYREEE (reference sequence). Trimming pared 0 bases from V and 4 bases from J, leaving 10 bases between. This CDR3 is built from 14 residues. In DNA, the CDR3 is TGTGCCAGCAGCTTGGTTCAGGGAGGAGAGACCCAGTACTTC. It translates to CASSLVQGGETQYF.

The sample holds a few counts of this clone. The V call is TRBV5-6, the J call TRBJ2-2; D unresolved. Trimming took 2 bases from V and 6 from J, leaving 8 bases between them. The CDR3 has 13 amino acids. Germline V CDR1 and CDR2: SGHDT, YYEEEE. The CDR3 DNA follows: TGTGCCAGCAGCTTTTGGGTGGCCGGGGAGCTGTTTTTT. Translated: CASSFWVAGELFF.

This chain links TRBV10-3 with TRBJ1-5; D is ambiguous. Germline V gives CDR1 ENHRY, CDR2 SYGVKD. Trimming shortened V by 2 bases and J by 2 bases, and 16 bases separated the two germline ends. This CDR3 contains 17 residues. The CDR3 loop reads CAISEPPLRKGNQPQHF. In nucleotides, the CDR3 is TGTGCCATCAGTGAGCCCCCTCTTCGTAAGGGCAATCAGCCCCAGCATTTT.

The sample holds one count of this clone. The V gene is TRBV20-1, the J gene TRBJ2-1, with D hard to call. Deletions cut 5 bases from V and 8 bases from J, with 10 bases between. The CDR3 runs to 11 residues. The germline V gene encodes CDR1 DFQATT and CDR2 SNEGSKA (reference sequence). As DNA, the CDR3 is TGCAGTGCTCCGAGATGGGATGAGCAGTTCTTC. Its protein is CSAPRWDEQFF.

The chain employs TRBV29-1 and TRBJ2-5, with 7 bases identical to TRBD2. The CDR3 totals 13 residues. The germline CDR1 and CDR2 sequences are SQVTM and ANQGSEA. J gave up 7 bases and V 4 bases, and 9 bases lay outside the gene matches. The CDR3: CSVVERWGGTQYF. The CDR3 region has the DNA TGCAGCGTTGTAGAACGATGGGGGGGGACCCAGTACTTC.

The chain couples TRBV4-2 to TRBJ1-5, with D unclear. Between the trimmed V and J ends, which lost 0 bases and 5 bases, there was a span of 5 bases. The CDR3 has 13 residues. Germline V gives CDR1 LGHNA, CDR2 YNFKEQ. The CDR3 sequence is CASSQETHQPQHF. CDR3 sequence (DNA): TGTGCCAGCAGCCAAGAAACCCATCAGCCCCAGCATTTT.

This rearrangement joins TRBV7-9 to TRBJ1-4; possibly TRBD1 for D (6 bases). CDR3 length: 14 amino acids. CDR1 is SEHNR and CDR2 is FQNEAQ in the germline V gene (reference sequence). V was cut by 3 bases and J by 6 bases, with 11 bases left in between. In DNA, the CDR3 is TGTGCCAGCAGCTTGACTACAGGGCATGAAAAACTGTTTTTT. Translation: CASSLTTGHEKLFF.

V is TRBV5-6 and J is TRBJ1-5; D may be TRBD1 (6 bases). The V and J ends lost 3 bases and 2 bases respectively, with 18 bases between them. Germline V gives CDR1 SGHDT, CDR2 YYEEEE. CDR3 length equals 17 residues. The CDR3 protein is CASSSMTGLGGNQPQHF. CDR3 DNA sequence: TGTGCCAGCAGCTCAATGACAGGCCTCGGGGGCAATCAGCCCCAGCATTTT.